This entry lists 23 T cell receptor beta chains sequenced from one sample in a study of T cells in Graves' hyperthyroidism and ophthalmopathy. Authors of the study amplified TCR beta CDR3 regions from RNA transcripts. Researchers ran a first-round RT-PCR on the TCR CDR3 using the HTBI primer set. Via MiXCR, TCRdb re-called the multiplex PCR reads, giving one row per CDR3 protein. Seen here are 250,000 to 400,000 distinct CDR3 sequences, roughly an eighth observed once, and the top ten hold 34%. Sequencing used blood. The receptors derive from a woman aged 40 to 50 with Graves' ophthalmopathy.

This clonotype was seen ten or more times. The V call is TRBV2, the J call TRBJ2-3, with D unresolved. This CDR3 is built from 14 residues. CDR1 is SNHLY, CDR2 FYNNEI, per germline. Trimming took 4 bases from V and 1 from J, leaving 9 bases between them. The DNA for the CDR3 is TGTGCCAGCAGTGTGGGCTCCCGCACAGATACGCAGTATTTT. This gives the protein CASSVGSRTDTQYF.

Ten or more counts support this clonotype. The rearrangement links TRBV29-1 to TRBJ2-5; D remains unclear. There are 12 residues in the CDR3. The germline gives CDR1 SQVTM, CDR2 ANQGSEA. Deletions cut 7 bases from V and 5 bases from J, with 14 bases between. CDR3 amino acids: CSGETTDETQYF. The CDR3, as DNA: TGCAGCGGAGAAACTACGGATGAGACCCAGTACTTC.

This clonotype occurred many times. This chain uses TRBV6-2 or TRBV6-3 with TRBJ2-1; 7 positions agree with TRBD2. Per the germline V gene, CDR1 is MNHEY and CDR2 is SVGEGT. V was clipped by 6 bases and J by 3 bases; unmatched bases: 11. The CDR3 runs 16 residues. The CDR3 is CASRDGLVAGYNEQFF. CDR3 in DNA: TGTGCCAGCAGGGACGGACTAGTAGCTGGCTACAATGAGCAGTTCTTC.

Ten or more counts support this clonotype. The J gene is TRBJ1-5, the V gene TRBV20-1, with a possible D match to TRBD1 (6 bases). The V end lost 6 bases, the J end lost 6 bases, and 15 bases lay between the germline ends. CDR1 and CDR2 (germline): DFQATT, SNEGSKA (reference sequence). CDR3 length: 13 residues. The CDR3 spells CSATTGTSQPQHF. The CDR3 region has the DNA TGCAGTGCAACAACAGGGACCTCTCAGCCCCAGCATTTT.

This clonotype has ten or more counts. The CDR3 DNA reads TGTGCCAGCCGTACTGGACTTTTCGGGAATCAGCCCCAGCATTTT. Encoded protein: CASRTGLFGNQPQHF. The chain uses TRBV12-3 or TRBV12-4 and TRBJ1-5; D uncertain. This CDR3 is 15 amino acids long. Trimming stripped 8 bases from V and 4 bases from J, with 18 bases between.

The chain couples TRBV12-3 or TRBV12-4 to TRBJ2-6; the D is unclear. This CDR3 has 15 amino acids. V was pared by 5 bases and J by 0 bases, with 8 bases between. The CDR3 is CASSQSHSGANVLTF. CDR3 DNA sequence: TGTGCCAGCAGTCAGTCCCACTCTGGGGCCAACGTCCTGACTTTC.

The table lists this clonotype with many counts. This sequence joins TRBV11-2 and TRBJ2-1; TRBD2 agrees at 8 bases. After removal of 4 bases from V and 8 bases from J, the junction contained 7 bases not matched to a gene. Looked up from germline, CDR1 is SGHAT and CDR2 is FQNNGV. The CDR3 runs to 14 residues. The CDR3 is CASSYGLAGYEQFF. The CDR3 DNA reads TGTGCCAGCAGCTACGGACTAGCAGGCTATGAGCAGTTCTTC.

This clonotype was observed many times. The chain has TRBV15 and TRBJ1-2; TRBD1 matches 8 bases. Germline V gene lookup returns CDR1 LNHNV and CDR2 YYDKDF (reference sequence). Trimming at V came to 2 bases and at J to 5 bases, leaving 10 bases not matched to a gene. The CDR3 sequence is 16 residues long. The CDR3 DNA sequence: TGTGCCACCAGCAGACCCGGGCTCGGACAGGGTTATGGCTACACCTTC. Translating it yields CATSRPGLGQGYGYTF.

The chain couples TRBV2 to TRBJ1-2, with 7 bases lining up with TRBD1. Germline V gives CDR1 SNHLY, CDR2 FYNNEI. There are 14 residues in the CDR3. V lost 6 bases and J lost 6; bases outside the gene matches: 10. The DNA of the CDR3 is TGTGCCAGCAGGTTAGGACAGGCCGGAGATGGCTACACCTTC. Translated, it gives CASRLGQAGDGYTF.

The table lists this clonotype with many counts. The chain employs TRBV28 and TRBJ2-3; the match to TRBD1 covers 7 bases. The CDR3 sequence is 15 residues long. Germline loops: CDR1 MDHEN, CDR2 SYDVKM. V dropped 6 bases and J dropped 5; count of bases not matched to a gene: 11. DNA of the CDR3: TGTGCCAGCAGGCCAAGACAGGGTAGAGTAGATACGCAGTATTTT. This encodes CASRPRQGRVDTQYF.

The table lists this clonotype with a few counts. V is TRBV5-6 and J is TRBJ2-2; 7 bases agree with TRBD2. This CDR3 has 15 residues. The germline CDR1 and CDR2 sequences are SGHDT and YYEEEE. V shed 4 bases and J 9 bases; nucleotides not matched to a gene: 12. CDR3 sequence: CASSLGRGWSWELFF. In DNA, the CDR3 is TGTGCCAGCAGCCTTGGGAGGGGCTGGAGTTGGGAGCTGTTTTTT.

This clonotype was counted at least ten times. The chain carries TRBV12-3 or TRBV12-4 and TRBJ1-6; no firm D call. This CDR3 region has 15 residues. Trimming shortened V by 2 bases and J by 2 bases, and 7 bases separated the two germline ends. The DNA of the CDR3 is TGTGCCAGCAGTTTAAAGGCAGCCTATAATTCACCCCTCCACTTT. It specifies CASSLKAAYNSPLHF.

Only a few counts were recorded for this clonotype. The gene calls are TRBV20-1 and TRBJ1-4; 8 nucleotides line up with TRBD1. This CDR3 is built from 16 residues. Germline lookup yields CDR1 DFQATT and CDR2 SNEGSKA (reference sequence). With 3 bases clipped from V and 10 bases from J, the junction kept 16 bases outside the gene matches. This chain's CDR3 is CSASLGQGGAVGKLFF. In DNA, the CDR3 is TGCAGTGCTAGCCTTGGACAGGGTGGGGCCGTGGGAAAACTGTTTTTT.

This clonotype was observed at least ten times. The V and J genes are TRBV29-1 and TRBJ1-1; no clear D gene. The germline CDR1 and CDR2 sequences are SQVTM and ANQGSEA. The V end was cut by 4 bases, the J end by 7 bases, with 13 bases between. The CDR3 runs to 12 residues. The DNA for the CDR3 is TGCAGCGTTGCATCCAGGCCAGGTGAAGCTTTCTTT. It yields the protein CSVASRPGEAFF.

This clonotype has just a few counts. This chain links TRBV7-8 with TRBJ2-7; 8 nucleotides line up with TRBD2. This CDR3 has 16 amino acids. The germline gives CDR1 SGHVS, CDR2 FQNEAQ. Trimming took 5 bases from V and 3 from J; bases not matched to a gene: 12. The CDR3 bases are TGTGCCAGCAGCGAGCAAAGCGGGAGTTTCAGCTACGAGCAGTACTTC. Its translation is CASSEQSGSFSYEQYF.

The chain is built from TRBV7-2 and TRBJ2-2, with D perhaps matching TRBD1 (6 bases). V was shortened by 1 base and J by 7 bases, with 16 bases between the two germline ends. The length of the CDR3 is 16 residues. Germline V gene lookup returns CDR1 SGHTA and CDR2 FQGNSA. The CDR3 DNA is TGTGCCAGCAGCTTAGTCGCGGCTAGCAGGGGCGGGGAGCTGTTTTTT. Protein: CASSLVAASRGGELFF.

This clonotype came up many times. V gene TRBV6-2 or TRBV6-3 combines with J gene TRBJ1-2; a possible D gene is TRBD1 (5 bases). Germline V gene sequence: CDR1 MNHEY, CDR2 SVGEGT. Between the trimmed V and J ends, which lost 6 bases and 0 bases, there was a span of 8 bases. The CDR3 runs 13 residues. The CDR3 DNA follows: TGTGCCAGCAGAGCGACAGCTAACTATGGCTACACCTTC. It codes for CASRATANYGYTF.

In its sample, this clonotype was seen many times. The chain links TRBV20-1 to TRBJ2-1, with TRBD2 matching 8 bases. Germline-derived CDR1 and CDR2 are DFQATT and SNEGSKA (reference sequence). V lost 7 bases and J lost 4; bases outside the gene matches: 6. The CDR3 sequence is 13 residues long. CDR3 amino acids: CSVASGSYNEQFF. In DNA form, the CDR3 reads TGCAGTGTAGCCAGCGGGAGTTACAATGAGCAGTTCTTC.

This clonotype was seen repeatedly, ten times or more. The CDR3 sequence is CASSPHASTDTQYF. CDR3 nucleotide sequence: TGTGCCAGCAGCCCTCATGCCAGCACAGATACGCAGTATTTT. The chain links TRBV11-3 to TRBJ2-3; no firm D call. Germline-derived CDR1 and CDR2 are SGHNT and YENEEA. The CDR3 consists of 14 residues. V shed 5 bases and J shed 0 bases, with 9 bases lying between them.

The V gene is TRBV6-2 or TRBV6-3, the J gene TRBJ1-4; D gene unclear. Trimming took 7 bases from V and 4 from J, leaving 7 bases between them. Germline V gene lookup returns CDR1 MNHEY and CDR2 SVGEGT. The CDR3 is 12 amino acids. The CDR3 region has the DNA TGTGCCAGCAATTGGATTAATGAAAAACTGTTTTTT. Protein sequence: CASNWINEKLFF.

V gene TRBV4-1 combines with J gene TRBJ1-2, with 7 bases matching TRBD1. The length of the CDR3 is 16 residues. From germline, CDR1 is MGHRA and CDR2 YSYEKL. The junction had 11 bases not matched to a gene; V was cut back by 0 bases and J by 7 bases. The CDR3 loop reads CASSQDLDRVVGGYTF. In DNA form, the CDR3 reads TGCGCCAGCAGCCAAGATCTCGACAGGGTAGTAGGTGGCTACACCTTC.

This clonotype has ten or more counts. The V gene is TRBV7-9, the J gene TRBJ2-3, with 7 bases identical to TRBD2. Trimming at V came to 7 bases and at J to 0 bases, leaving 7 bases not matched to a gene. Germline V gene sequence: CDR1 SEHNR, CDR2 FQNEAQ (reference sequence). The CDR3 runs 15 residues. The CDR3, as DNA: TGTGCCAGCAAAGCAAGCGGGACGAGCACAGATACGCAGTATTTT. Protein sequence: CASKASGTSTDTQYF.

This clonotype was detected a few times. The V and J genes are TRBV4-1 and TRBJ1-5, with TRBD1 identical over 11 bases. Germline V gene data show CDR1 as MGHRA and CDR2 as YSYEKL. This CDR3 has 15 amino acids. With V trimmed by 4 bases and J by 6 bases, 5 bases remained unmatched. CDR3 protein: CASSLGQGDSQPQHF. In DNA, the CDR3 is TGCGCCAGCAGCCTGGGACAGGGGGATAGTCAGCCCCAGCATTTT.